These 8 T cell receptor beta chains share one sample of origin, sequenced in a study of cytomegalovirus exposure and HLA in healthy donors. A multiplex PCR was run with 60 Vbeta primers and 13 Jbeta primers. Sequencing was performed with immunoSEQ multiplex PCR; in TCRdb, only in-frame clones are kept and a portion is missing. The top ten clones hold roughly 2.7% of a sample with 120,000 or so clones, roughly a sixth of them seen once. Source material: PBMCs. These receptors originate from a female donor in good health and CMV-seropositive.

The rearrangement uses TRBV19 and TRBJ2-7; a weak D match, TRBD1 (6 bases). The germline CDR1 and CDR2 sequences are LNHDA and SQIVND (reference sequence). With 7 bases removed from V and 5 bases from J, the gap between germline ends came to 24 bases. This CDR3 comprises 16 residues. The CDR3 reads CASTDRAGALPNEQYF. CDR3 sequence (DNA): TGTGCCAGTACCGACCGGGCAGGGGCACTTCCTAACGAGCAGTACTTC.

The chain uses TRBV19 and TRBJ2-6; no firm D call. V was trimmed by 5 bases and J by 0 bases, leaving 8 bases between them. The CDR3 runs to 15 residues. Germline assignment: CDR1 LNHDA and CDR2 SQIVND (reference sequence). DNA for the CDR3: TGTGCCAGTAGTTACAATCCCTCTGGGGCCAACGTCCTGACTTTC. Protein product: CASSYNPSGANVLTF.

With regard to this clone: An end of the junction differs from the germline gene, which may be a read error. This sequence joins TRBV5-1 and TRBJ2-7; 12 bases are a match to TRBD2. Germline CDR1 reads SGHRS; CDR2 reads YFSETQ. The CDR3 spans 14 residues. CDR3 sequence reads: CASTLTSGSHEQYF. In DNA form, the CDR3 reads TGCGCCAGCACCTTGACTAGCGGGAGCCACGAGCAGTACTTC.

This clone was detected a few times. This rearrangement joins TRBV4-3 to TRBJ2-5; 14 bases are shared with TRBD2. CDR1 and CDR2 (germline): LGHNA, YSLEER. The CDR3 has 17 residues. The J segment lost 4 bases and the V segment lost 0 bases, leaving 4 bases of the junction unmatched. The CDR3 bases are TGCGCCAGCAGCCAAGACTCCGGGACTAGCGGGGGAGAGACCCAGTACTTC. It yields the protein CASSQDSGTSGGETQYF.

There are a few counts of this clone. J is TRBJ1-2 and V is TRBV4-3; TRBD1 might be the D (6 bases). Trimming shortened V by 0 bases and J by 0 bases, and 17 bases separated the two germline ends. CDR1 is LGHNA and CDR2 is YSLEER in the germline V gene. This CDR3 spans 18 amino acids. The CDR3 region has the DNA TGCGCCAGCAGCCAAGATTGGACTCCGGGACAAGCTAACTATGGCTACACCTTC. Translating gives CASSQDWTPGQANYGYTF.

The gene calls are TRBV6-1 and TRBJ2-5; D perhaps matches TRBD2 (5 bases). The ends were cut back, 1 base at V and 5 bases at J, with 20 bases in the middle. Germline-derived CDR1 and CDR2 are MNHNS and SASEGT. CDR3 size: 17 residues. The chain's CDR3 is CASSEGPPSRVWETQYF. CDR3 DNA sequence: TGTGCCAGCAGTGAAGGCCCACCGTCGCGGGTGTGGGAGACCCAGTACTTC.

The rearrangement uses TRBV4-3 and TRBJ1-1, with D perhaps TRBD1 (6 bases). V lost 0 bases to trimming and J lost 1 base, with 12 bases between them. This CDR3 has 16 amino acids. Germline assignment: CDR1 LGHNA and CDR2 YSLEER. The CDR3 coding sequence is TGCGCCAGCAGCCAAGATGCCAGGGGTGCGAACACTGAAGCTTTCTTT. This codes for CASSQDARGANTEAFF.

This clone was picked up a small number of times. J is TRBJ1-2 and V is TRBV6-6; the match to TRBD1 covers 7 bases. The CDR3 contains 15 residues. CDR1 and CDR2 (germline): MNHNY, SVGAGI (reference sequence). J lost 2 bases, V lost 1 base, and 4 bases had no gene match. For the CDR3, the DNA is TGTGCCAGCAGTTACTTCCAGGGGGAGAACTATGGCTACACCTTC. Amino acid sequence: CASSYFQGENYGYTF.